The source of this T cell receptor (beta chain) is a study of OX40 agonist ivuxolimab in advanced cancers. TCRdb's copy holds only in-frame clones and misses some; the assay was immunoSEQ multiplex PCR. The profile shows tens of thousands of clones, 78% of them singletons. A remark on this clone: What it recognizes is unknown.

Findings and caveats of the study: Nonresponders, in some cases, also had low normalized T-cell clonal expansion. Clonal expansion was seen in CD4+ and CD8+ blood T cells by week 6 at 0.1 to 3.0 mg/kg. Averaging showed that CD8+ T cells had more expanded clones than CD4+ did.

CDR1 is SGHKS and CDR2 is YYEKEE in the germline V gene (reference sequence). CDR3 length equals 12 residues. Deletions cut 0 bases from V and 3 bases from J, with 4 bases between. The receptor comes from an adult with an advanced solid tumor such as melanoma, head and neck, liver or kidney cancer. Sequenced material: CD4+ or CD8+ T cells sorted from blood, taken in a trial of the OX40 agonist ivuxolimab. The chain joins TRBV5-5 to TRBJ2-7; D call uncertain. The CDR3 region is CASSLGDYEQYF. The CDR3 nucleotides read TGTGCCAGCAGCTTGGGGGACTACGAGCAGTACTTC.